The clone carrying this TCR beta chain has a handful of counts. Per the original methods: Estimation of nucleated cell counts relied on the amplification of reference gene primers. Some clones are missing from TCRdb's copy, which holds only in-frame ones; the method was immunoSEQ multiplex PCR. From that table come the V and J calls and clone size; the DNA was used to work out D and trimming. The repertoire holds 200,000 to 250,000 clones, with around nine tenths as singletons. Trimming stripped 4 bases from V and 11 bases from J, with 24 bases between. CDR3 length: 15 amino acids. The germline CDR1 and CDR2 sequences are LGHDT and YNNKEL (reference sequence). The age range of participants was 18 to 89 years, with residence in some 25 US areas. Cohorts were assigned according to the clinical history that participants reported. The record originates from a study of blood T cell repertoires in COVID-19.

Source material: PBMCs or T cells enriched from blood (not recorded which). The chain uses TRBV3-1 (or the pseudogene TRBV3-2) and TRBJ2-7, with D possibly being TRBD1 (5 bases). The TCR sequence derives from a man aged 25 to 45 who had recovered from COVID-19. The CDR3 spells CASSRNPQGSTEEYF. DNA for the CDR3: TGTGCCAGCAGCCGAAACCCCCAGGGATCAACCGAAGAGTACTTC.